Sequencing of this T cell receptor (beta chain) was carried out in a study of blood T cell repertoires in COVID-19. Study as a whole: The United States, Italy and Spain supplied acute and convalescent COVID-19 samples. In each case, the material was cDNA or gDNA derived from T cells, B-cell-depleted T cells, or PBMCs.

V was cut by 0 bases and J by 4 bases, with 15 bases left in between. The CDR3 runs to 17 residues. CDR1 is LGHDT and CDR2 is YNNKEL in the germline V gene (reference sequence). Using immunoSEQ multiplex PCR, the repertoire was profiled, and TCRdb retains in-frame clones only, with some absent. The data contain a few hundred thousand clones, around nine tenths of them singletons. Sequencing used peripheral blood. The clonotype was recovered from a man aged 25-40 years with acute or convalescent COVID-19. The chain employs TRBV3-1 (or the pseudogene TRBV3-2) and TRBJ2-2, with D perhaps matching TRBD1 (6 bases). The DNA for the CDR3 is TGTGCCAGCAGCCAAGATTGGGCCTGGGACACCACCGGGGAGCTGTTTTTT. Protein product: CASSQDWAWDTTGELFF.